The 8 T cell receptor beta chains presented below share a single source sample, sequenced in a study of identifying expanded T cells in peripheral blood. The table came from immunoSEQ multiplex PCR; TCRdb's copy has only in-frame clones and leaves some out. The sample contains 84,000 or so clones, around 90% of which appear only once. Sequenced input: blood. The receptors originated from a person aged 18 to 70 in good health.

This chain uses TRBV6-1 with TRBJ2-6, with D possibly matching TRBD1 (6 bases). Germline V lookup: CDR1 MNHNS, CDR2 SASEGT. This CDR3 comprises 16 residues. Trimming left V 4 bases short and J 4 bases short, with 14 bases between. CDR3 DNA: TGTGCCAGCAGTGCGCCCTACAGGGACGGGGCCAACGTCCTGACTTTC. As protein: CASSAPYRDGANVLTF.

This rearrangement joins TRBV10-3 to TRBJ1-1; D uncertain. Trimming shortened V by 4 bases and J by 4 bases, and 10 bases separated the two germline ends. This CDR3 is 13 amino acids long. Germline lookup yields CDR1 ENHRY and CDR2 SYGVKD. The DNA of the CDR3 is TGTGCCATCAGTGGTTCTGGTACCACTGAAGCTTTCTTT. It codes for CAISGSGTTEAFF.

The CDR3 reads CASSLPLRPDTQYF. CDR3 coding DNA: TGTGCCAGCAGCTTACCGCTGAGGCCAGATACGCAGTATTTT. This chain joins TRBV11-2 and TRBJ2-3; D is uncertain. The CDR3 spans 14 residues. The germline V gene has CDR1 SGHAT and CDR2 FQNNGV. Trimming cost V 2 bases and J 4 bases, with 10 bases left between them.

This clone was observed a single time. The chain employs TRBV2 and TRBJ2-7; the match to TRBD1 covers 8 bases. After removal of 1 base from V and 7 bases from J, the junction contained 9 bases not matched to a gene. From germline, CDR1 is SNHLY and CDR2 FYNNEI. The CDR3 sequence is 15 residues long. The CDR3, as DNA: TGTGCCAGCAGTGAAGGTTTTCAGGGGGCGCGGGAGCAGTACTTC. This translates into CASSEGFQGAREQYF.

The V gene is TRBV9, the J gene TRBJ1-3, with D unclear. This CDR3 is 15 amino acids long. Per germline, CDR1 SGDLS and CDR2 YYNGEE. With 1 base removed from V and 0 bases from J, the gap between germline ends came to 8 bases. The CDR3 region has the DNA TGTGCCAGCAGCGTAACCGGCACCTCTGGAAACACCATATATTTT. Translating gives CASSVTGTSGNTIYF.

V and J are TRBV7-9 and TRBJ1-1; D possibly corresponds to TRBD1 (5 bases). Trimming stripped 2 bases from V and 4 bases from J, with 17 bases between. The CDR3 covers 16 residues. Germline lookup yields CDR1 SEHNR and CDR2 FQNEAQ (reference sequence). As DNA, the CDR3 is TGTGCCAGCAGCTTACTCCTCAGGGTTCGGGCCACTGAAGCTTTCTTT. It yields the protein CASSLLLRVRATEAFF. The full variable domain, completed using reference TRBV7-9 and TRBJ1-1, is DTGVSQNPRHKITKRGQNVTFRCDPISEHNRLYWYRQTLGQGPEFLTYFQNEAQLEKSRLLSDRFSAERPKGSFSTLEIQRTEQGDSAMYLCASSLLLRVRATEAFFGQGTRLTVV.

V usage is TRBV12-5 and J usage is TRBJ2-3; 7 positions agree with TRBD2. The CDR3 contains 12 residues. V shed 7 bases and J 10 bases; nucleotides not matched to a gene: 8. Per germline, CDR1 LGHNT and CDR2 FRNRAP. CDR3 amino acids: CASATSGMAQYF. The CDR3 bases are TGTGCTAGTGCCACCAGCGGGATGGCGCAGTATTTT.

The chain is built from TRBV30 and TRBJ1-2, with 7 positions matching TRBD1. The CDR3 consists of 13 residues. The germline CDR1 and CDR2 sequences are GTSNPN and SVGIG (reference sequence). V lost 2 bases, J lost 7 bases, and 7 bases stayed unmatched. CDR3 in amino acids: CAWSRQGGSGYTF. The DNA for the CDR3 is TGTGCCTGGAGTCGACAGGGAGGGAGTGGCTACACCTTC.